The 21 T cell receptor beta chains given below trace back to one sample, sequenced in a study of blood T cell repertoires in COVID-19. Libraries were prepared by immunoSEQ multiplex PCR; TCRdb keeps only in-frame clonotypes and omits some of them. Here the sample spans approximately 85,000 clones, around 84% being singletons. What was sequenced was peripheral blood. These receptors were obtained from an elderly woman in a cohort sampled during active or convalescent COVID-19.

This chain connects TRBV30 to TRBJ1-3; tentative D call: TRBD1 (6 bases). This CDR3 has 15 amino acids. CDR1 and CDR2 from the germline V gene are GTSNPN and SVGIG (reference sequence). V was clipped by 3 bases and J by 3 bases, with 15 bases between them. CDR3 region: CAWRRDKPLGNTIYF. The DNA of the CDR3 is TGTGCCTGGAGAAGGGACAAACCGCTTGGAAACACCATATATTTT.

The chain combines TRBV19 with TRBJ1-2, with 12 bases fitting TRBD1. The CDR3 has 16 amino acids. The germline V gene has CDR1 LNHDA and CDR2 SQIVND (reference sequence). V gave up 3 bases and J gave up 5 bases; unmatched junction bases: 7. DNA for the CDR3: TGTGCCAGTAGTATCGGGGGACAGGGGGCGCAGTATGGCTACACCTTC. Amino acids: CASSIGGQGAQYGYTF.

V gene TRBV7-9 combines with J gene TRBJ1-1, with 8 bases that match TRBD1. CDR1 and CDR2 from the germline V gene are SEHNR and FQNEAQ (reference sequence). The V and J ends lost 6 bases and 5 bases, in that order; junction bases with no gene match: 5. The CDR3 runs to 13 residues. The CDR3 coding sequence is TGTGCCAGCAGTTTTGACAGGGGAACTGAAGCTTTCTTT. Amino acids: CASSFDRGTEAFF.

This chain uses TRBV27 with TRBJ2-3, with D possibly being TRBD1 (5 bases). The V and J ends lost 6 bases and 3 bases respectively, with 10 bases between them. The CDR3 consists of 13 residues. CDR1 is MNHEY, CDR2 SMNVEV, per germline (reference sequence). The CDR3 region has the DNA TGTGCCAGCAGACCCTCAGGGACAGATACGCAGTATTTT. Translated: CASRPSGTDTQYF.

The gene calls are TRBV5-4 and TRBJ1-3, with unresolved D. Deletions cut 3 bases from V and 0 bases from J, with 7 bases between. Germline-derived CDR1 and CDR2 are SGHNT and YYREEE (reference sequence). This CDR3 is 14 amino acids long. The CDR3 here is CASSSGFSGNTIYF. The CDR3 region has the DNA TGTGCCAGCAGCTCGGGGTTCTCTGGAAACACCATATATTTT.

The V and J genes are TRBV2 and TRBJ1-2; 7 nucleotides line up with TRBD1. J was trimmed by 4 bases and V by 5 bases; bases with no gene match: 7. Germline lookup yields CDR1 SNHLY and CDR2 FYNNEI. The CDR3 covers 14 residues. The CDR3 coding sequence is TGTGCCAGCAGTCGACAGGGTGGAAGCTATGGCTACACCTTC. Protein: CASSRQGGSYGYTF.

The gene calls are TRBV28 and TRBJ1-5, with 9 bases aligning to TRBD1. Germline trimming cut 7 bases from V and 6 bases from J; bases unmatched to any gene: 10. Germline assignment: CDR1 MDHEN and CDR2 SYDVKM. The CDR3 loop spans 15 amino acids. The DNA of the CDR3 is TGTGCCAGCACTCCCTGGGGACAGGGAGTTCAGCCCCAGCATTTT. Translation gives CASTPWGQGVQPQHF.

This clone occurred once. The chain combines TRBV7-8 with TRBJ2-2; TRBD2 matches 8 bases. The CDR3 sequence is 17 residues long. J gave up 3 bases and V 2 bases, and 8 bases lay outside the gene matches. Germline CDR1 reads SGHVS; CDR2 reads FQNEAQ. The CDR3 is CASSLTITSGYTGELFF. The DNA of the CDR3 is TGTGCCAGCAGCTTAACTATTACTAGCGGTTACACCGGGGAGCTGTTTTTT.

The chain joins TRBV3-1 (or the pseudogene TRBV3-2) to TRBJ1-6; 10 nucleotides line up with TRBD1. The germline CDR1 and CDR2 sequences are LGHDT and YNNKEL (reference sequence). V was pared by 3 bases and J by 5 bases, with 4 bases of the junction left unmatched. This CDR3 has 16 residues. As DNA, the CDR3 is TGTGCCAGCAGCCAGGGACAGGGGAGGAATAATTCACCCCTCCACTTT. Translation: CASSQGQGRNNSPLHF.

The chain employs TRBV5-6 and TRBJ2-5; D may be TRBD1 (7 bases). The CDR3 sequence is 17 residues long. The V gene lost 4 bases and the J gene lost 5 bases, with 24 bases spanning the gap. Per germline, CDR1 SGHDT and CDR2 YYEEEE. CDR3 DNA sequence: TGTGCCAGCAGCCAGGGGGGACAGCCCAATTGGCGGGAGACCCAGTACTTC. It specifies CASSQGGQPNWRETQYF.

CDR3 protein: CASSFLRNYGYTF. CDR3 sequence (DNA): TGTGCCAGCAGCTTTCTCAGGAACTATGGCTACACCTTC. The gene calls are TRBV5-6 and TRBJ1-2; D gene ambiguous. Germline CDR1 is SGHDT and CDR2 is YYEEEE. The germline V and J ends were trimmed by 2 bases and 2 bases, with 7 bases remaining between them. CDR3 length equals 13 residues.

V usage is TRBV10-2 and J usage is TRBJ1-5; TRBD1 matches at 7 bases. J lost 2 bases, V lost 2 bases, and 3 bases had no gene match. The CDR3 has 15 amino acids. Germline CDR1 and CDR2: WSHSY and SAAADI. Written as DNA, the CDR3 is TGCGCCAGCAGTGAGCAGGGGACAGGCAATCAGCCCCAGCATTTT. This codes for CASSEQGTGNQPQHF.

This clone was found once. The chain recombines TRBV6-5 with TRBJ1-3; the match to TRBD1 covers 7 bases. The CDR3 length is 15 residues. J was trimmed by 0 bases and V by 8 bases; bases with no gene match: 7. CDR1 and CDR2 from the germline V gene are MNHEY and SVGAGI. CDR3 sequence (DNA): TGTGCCAGCTCCCGGGACAGACCCTCTGGAAACACCATATATTTT. Residues: CASSRDRPSGNTIYF.

J is TRBJ2-7 and V is TRBV11-2, with TRBD1 matching over 9 bases. Germline V gene sequence: CDR1 SGHAT, CDR2 FQNNGV. V dropped 3 bases and J dropped 5; count of bases not matched to a gene: 20. This CDR3 is 19 amino acids long. CDR3 DNA: TGTGCCAGCAGCTTCCGGACAGGGGTTTCCCCGGGAGAAGCTCACGAGCAGTACGTC. Protein product: CASSFRTGVSPGEAHEQYV.

The rearrangement joins TRBV28 to TRBJ1-2, with 9 positions matching TRBD1. V shed 6 bases, J shed 5 bases, and the junction held 7 bases outside the gene matches. The CDR3 totals 14 residues. Per the germline V gene, CDR1 is MDHEN and CDR2 is SYDVKM. Here the CDR3 reads CASRSGTGRYGYTF. CDR3 bases: TGTGCCAGCAGATCCGGGACAGGGAGGTATGGCTACACCTTC.

The V and J genes are TRBV3-1 (or the pseudogene TRBV3-2) and TRBJ2-2, with 8 nucleotides matching TRBD2. Germline V gene lookup returns CDR1 LGHDT and CDR2 YNNKEL (reference sequence). V shed 4 bases and J 4 bases; nucleotides not matched to a gene: 5. The CDR3 loop spans 15 amino acids. CDR3 protein: CASSLLAGRTGELFF. The CDR3 nucleotides are TGTGCCAGCAGCCTTCTAGCGGGTCGCACCGGGGAGCTGTTTTTT.

The rearrangement links TRBV9 to TRBJ2-5, with 7 bases that match TRBD2. The CDR3 has 17 residues. The germline V gene encodes CDR1 SGDLS and CDR2 YYNGEE. V was clipped by 2 bases and J by 2 bases; unmatched bases: 12. This CDR3 is CASSVSPIPSGQETQYF. The CDR3 region has the DNA TGTGCCAGCAGCGTGAGCCCCATTCCTAGCGGTCAAGAGACCCAGTACTTC.

This chain connects TRBV5-1 to TRBJ2-2; D is uncertain. V lost 0 bases and J lost 3, with 6 bases in between. This CDR3 has 14 residues. CDR1 is SGHRS, CDR2 YFSETQ, per germline. For the CDR3, the DNA is TGCGCCAGCAGCTTGGCCTCCGACACCGGGGAGCTGTTTTTT. It codes for CASSLASDTGELFF.

This clone has more than one count but fewer than ten. V gene TRBV21-1 combines with J gene TRBJ1-3. TRBV21-1 is labeled a pseudogene. This CDR3 spans 18 amino acids. The CDR3 region has the DNA TGTGCCAGCAGCAACTCGGGAGGTACCCTTAGCTCTGGAAACACCATATATTTT. It is translated as CASSNSGGTLSSGNTIYF.

The chain couples TRBV30 to TRBJ1-5; D is undetermined. The germline gives CDR1 GTSNPN, CDR2 SVGIG (reference sequence). This CDR3 spans 14 amino acids. Between the trimmed V and J ends, which lost 4 bases and 4 bases, there was a span of 14 bases. CDR3 sequence reads: CAWKAGPGNQPQHF. In DNA, the CDR3 is TGTGCCTGGAAGGCAGGCCCTGGAAATCAGCCCCAGCATTTT. Variable domain in full (rest from reference TRBV30 and TRBJ1-5): SQTIHQWPATLVQPVGSPLSLECTVEGTSNPNLYWYRQAAGRGLQLLFYSVGIGQISSEVPQNLSASRPQDRQFILSSKKLLLSDSGFYLCAWKAGPGNQPQHFGDGTRLSIL.

This clone appeared a few times. The V gene is TRBV5-1, the J gene TRBJ2-3; TRBD2 might be the D (5 bases). The V and J ends lost 4 bases and 3 bases respectively, with 21 bases between them. Germline V gives CDR1 SGHRS, CDR2 YFSETQ. This CDR3 has 17 residues. The CDR3 nucleotides read TGCGCCAGCAGCCTGGAAGGATGGGGAGTGGCAACAGATACGCAGTATTTT. Amino acids: CASSLEGWGVATDTQYF.